Each of the 8 T cell receptor beta chains below was sequenced from the same sample in a study of T-cell reconstitution after alpha-beta-depleted transplantation in children. Construction of the TCRbeta library involved unique molecular identifiers. TCRdb recomputed calls from the PCR reads with MiXCR, one row per CDR3 protein. The table has 780,000 or so distinct CDR3 sequences, about 15% seen once. Sequences were derived from PBMCs, mostly from graft donor cells, sampled 360 days after TCRalphabeta/CD19-depleted stem cell transplant. All receptors come from a male patient younger than 18 who had a stem cell transplant for acute lymphoblastic leukemia, so the T cells may come from the graft donor.

This sequence joins TRBV13 and TRBJ2-1, with TRBD2 matching 10 bases. This CDR3 contains 16 residues. Trimming took 3 bases from V and 7 from J; bases not matched to a gene: 9. CDR1 PRHDT and CDR2 FYEKMQ come from the germline V gene (reference sequence). DNA for the CDR3: TGTGCCAGCAGCTTCATAGCGGGAGGAGGGCAGAATGAGCAGTTCTTC. It encodes CASSFIAGGGQNEQFF.

Only a few counts were recorded for this clonotype. The chain employs TRBV7-8 and TRBJ1-1; 7 bases map to TRBD1. The V gene end was trimmed by 1 base and the J gene end by 11 bases; junction bases not matched to a gene: 13. The CDR3 consists of 15 residues. Germline CDR1 is SGHVS and CDR2 is FQNEAQ. The CDR3 DNA follows: TGTGCCAGCAGCTTAGGAGACAGGGCCCTCAGGTGGGCTTTCTTT. It translates to CASSLGDRALRWAFF. Variable domain in full (rest from reference TRBV7-8 and TRBJ1-1): GAGVSQSPRYKVAKRGQDVALRCDPISGHVSLFWYQQALGQGPEFLTYFQNEAQLDKSGLPSDRFFAERPEGSVSTLKIQRTQQEDSAVYLCASSLGDRALRWAFFGQGTRLTVV.

This clonotype was seen more than once but under ten times. The chain recombines TRBV5-1 with TRBJ2-5; D unresolved. Trimming removed 2 bases at V and 4 bases at J, with 12 bases between. Germline V gene data show CDR1 as SGHRS and CDR2 as YFSETQ. The CDR3 loop spans 14 amino acids. CDR3 nucleotide sequence: TGCGCCAGCAGCTTTCCTAGTGTCGGAGAGACCCAGTACTTC. The encoded protein is CASSFPSVGETQYF. Drawing the rest from reference TRBV5-1 and TRBJ2-5, the complete variable domain is KAGVTQTPRYLIKTRGQQVTLSCSPISGHRSVSWYQQTPGQGLQFLFEYFSETQRNKGNFPGRFSGRQFSNSRSEMNVSTLELGDSALYLCASSFPSVGETQYFGPGTRLLVL.

The chain combines TRBV5-1 with TRBJ2-5; tentative D call: TRBD1 (5 bases). V lost 0 bases and J lost 1, with 10 bases in between. From germline, CDR1 is SGHRS and CDR2 YFSETQ. This CDR3 has 15 residues. CDR3 protein: CASSLVRQSQETQYF. CDR3 coding DNA: TGCGCCAGCAGCTTGGTTAGACAGTCCCAAGAGACCCAGTACTTC.

This rearrangement joins TRBV29-1 to TRBJ2-2; 8 positions agree with TRBD2. This CDR3 has 12 residues. V shed 6 bases, J shed 7 bases, and the junction held 4 bases outside the gene matches. Looked up from germline, CDR1 is SQVTM and CDR2 is ANQGSEA. The CDR3 sequence is CSVGLVGGELFF. In DNA form, the CDR3 reads TGCAGCGTGGGACTAGTTGGCGGGGAGCTGTTTTTT.

A few counts support this clonotype. Its ends do not fully match the called genes, so a read error is possible. J is TRBJ2-3 and V is TRBV18, with TRBD2 identical over 10 bases. Germline V CDR1 and CDR2: KGHSH, LQKENI. The CDR3 is 15 amino acids. The CDR3 here is CASSNTSGRAHTQFF. As DNA, the CDR3 is TGTGCCAGCTCTAACACGAGCGGGAGGGCCCATACGCAGTTTTTT.

This clonotype was detected many times. V is TRBV10-3 and J is TRBJ1-5; D perhaps matches TRBD1 (6 bases). The CDR3 has 14 residues. Germline V CDR1 and CDR2: ENHRY, SYGVKD. V was cut by 3 bases and J by 6 bases, with 12 bases left in between. CDR3 in DNA: TGTGCCATCAGTGAAGGACAGCACGGTCAGCCCCAGCATTTT. Translated: CAISEGQHGQPQHF.

This clonotype showed up just a few times. This chain links TRBV25-1 with TRBJ1-4, with no clear D. The CDR3 is 13 amino acids. V was clipped by 5 bases and J by 8 bases, with 12 bases between them. CDR1 is MGHDK and CDR2 is SYGVNS in the germline V gene. CDR3 protein: CASSPWVGEKLFF. CDR3 nucleotide sequence: TGTGCCAGCAGTCCTTGGGTCGGGGAAAAACTGTTTTTT. Full variable domain (rest looked up from reference TRBV25-1 and TRBJ1-4): EADIYQTPRYLVIGTGKKITLECSQTMGHDKMYWYQQDPGMELHLIHYSYGVNSTEKGDLSSESTVSRIRTEHFPLTLESARPSHTSQYLCASSPWVGEKLFFGSGTQLSVL.